The 16 T cell receptor beta chains below all came from one sample that was sequenced in a study of blood T cell repertoires in COVID-19. TCRdb keeps only in-frame clones here, not all; method: immunoSEQ multiplex PCR. The sample carries 100,000 to 150,000 clones, roughly 85% recorded once. Specimen: peripheral blood. These receptors originate from a woman at least 80 years old with COVID-19, enrolled during active disease.

The J gene is TRBJ2-5, the V gene TRBV7-2; D is ambiguous. This CDR3 region has 13 residues. The V gene's germline CDR1 is SGHTA and CDR2 FQGNSA. Trimming shortened V by 2 bases and J by 2 bases, and 6 bases separated the two germline ends. CDR3 DNA: TGTGCCAGCAGCTTAAACAGACAAGAGACCCAGTACTTC. Its translation is CASSLNRQETQYF.

The chain joins TRBV27 to TRBJ2-7; D possibly corresponds to TRBD2 (6 bases). The germline V gene encodes CDR1 MNHEY and CDR2 SMNVEV (reference sequence). The V and J ends lost 2 bases and 3 bases respectively, with 23 bases between them. The CDR3 contains 18 residues. CDR3 DNA sequence: TGTGCCAGCAGTTTAAGGGCTAGCGCCAGGGAGTGGGACTACGAGCAGTACTTC. Encoded protein: CASSLRASAREWDYEQYF.

The chain uses TRBV28 and TRBJ2-2, with a possible D match to TRBD2 (6 bases). The germline CDR1 and CDR2 sequences are MDHEN and SYDVKM. The germline V and J ends were trimmed by 5 bases and 5 bases, with 12 bases remaining between them. This CDR3 has 14 residues. CDR3 DNA: TGTGCCAGCAGTACGGGAGAGGATACCGGGGAGCTGTTTTTT. This sequence encodes CASSTGEDTGELFF. The full variable domain, in which reference TRBV28 and TRBJ2-2 provide the parts outside the CDR3, is DVKVTQSSRYLVKRTGEKVFLECVQDMDHENMFWYRQDPGLGLRLIYFSYDVKMKEKGDIPEGYSVSREKKERFSLILESASTNQTSMYLCASSTGEDTGELFFGEGSRLTVL.

The chain links TRBV7-9 to TRBJ2-3; TRBD2 might be the D (6 bases). V lost 2 bases, J lost 8 bases, and 11 bases lay in between. This CDR3 region has 13 residues. Germline lookup yields CDR1 SEHNR and CDR2 FQNEAQ (reference sequence). The CDR3 loop is CASSLREEGTQYF. The CDR3 DNA follows: TGTGCCAGCAGCTTAAGGGAGGAGGGTACGCAGTATTTT.

The V gene is TRBV19, the J gene TRBJ2-5, with 11 positions matching TRBD1. V gave up 5 bases and J gave up 5 bases; unmatched junction bases: 7. The CDR3 contains 15 residues. Germline values: CDR1 LNHDA, CDR2 SQIVND (reference sequence). CDR3 in amino acids: CASSSGQGAGETQYF. CDR3 coding DNA: TGTGCCAGTAGTTCCGGACAGGGGGCCGGGGAGACCCAGTACTTC.

This clone was seen a handful of times. V gene TRBV19 combines with J gene TRBJ1-5, with 7 bases aligning to TRBD1. CDR1 and CDR2 from the germline V gene are LNHDA and SQIVND (reference sequence). V trimming: 5 bases; J trimming: 4 bases; junction bases outside the gene matches: 2. The CDR3 contains 13 residues. CDR3: CASSGTENQPQHF. In DNA, the CDR3 is TGTGCCAGTAGTGGGACAGAGAATCAGCCCCAGCATTTT.

J is TRBJ2-5 and V is TRBV19; 7 bases line up with TRBD2. Trimming at V came to 5 bases and at J to 2 bases, leaving 8 bases not matched to a gene. Looked up from germline, CDR1 is LNHDA and CDR2 is SQIVND (reference sequence). The CDR3 spans 15 residues. This chain's CDR3 is CASSLRRGLQETQYF. For the CDR3, the DNA is TGTGCCAGTAGTCTCCGTCGGGGACTACAAGAGACCCAGTACTTC.

About this clone: Germline and junction disagree at one end, which may indicate a read error. The chain recombines TRBV7-2 with TRBJ1-5; D unclear. Per germline, CDR1 SGHTA and CDR2 FQGNSA. This CDR3 region has 15 residues. CDR3 in amino acids: CAGSLGAGSNQPQHF. CDR3 DNA sequence: TGTGCCGGCAGCTTAGGTGCGGGTAGCAATCAGCCCCAGCATTTT.

This rearrangement joins TRBV7-3 to TRBJ2-7; 16 bases agree with TRBD2. The CDR3 loop spans 22 amino acids. The junction had 18 bases not matched to a gene; V was cut back by 0 bases and J by 4 bases. The V gene's germline CDR1 is SGHTA and CDR2 FQGTGA. The CDR3 DNA is TGTGCCAGCAGCTTAACGTTTGAGGGGGTAGGGACTAGCGGGAGGGCTGAGTACGAGCAGTACTTC. It is translated as CASSLTFEGVGTSGRAEYEQYF. Full variable domain (missing parts from reference TRBV7-3 and TRBJ2-7): GAGVSQTPSNKVTEKGKYVELRCDPISGHTALYWYRQSLGQGPEFLIYFQGTGAADDSGLPNDRFFAVRPEGSVSTLKIQRTERGDSAVYLCASSLTFEGVGTSGRAEYEQYFGPGTRLTVT.

This chain links TRBV19 with TRBJ2-5, with 10 bases fitting TRBD1. Germline CDR1 reads LNHDA; CDR2 reads SQIVND (reference sequence). Unmatched junction bases numbered 8, after V lost 5 bases and J lost 5 bases. The CDR3 is made up of 15 amino acids. The CDR3 loop is CASSGRTGGLETQYF. CDR3 in DNA: TGTGCCAGTAGTGGAAGGACAGGGGGACTGGAGACCCAGTACTTC.

V is TRBV10-3 and J is TRBJ1-1; 9 bases line up with TRBD1. The CDR3 contains 13 residues. CDR1 is ENHRY and CDR2 is SYGVKD in the germline V gene. V lost 6 bases, J lost 5 bases, and 4 bases stayed unmatched. The CDR3 sequence: CAIRRTGETEAFF. Here the CDR3 DNA reads TGTGCCATCAGGAGGACAGGGGAAACTGAAGCTTTCTTT.

The chain has TRBV7-6 and TRBJ2-5, with a tentative D call TRBD1 (6 bases). Germline V gives CDR1 SGHVS, CDR2 FNYEAQ. Trimming took 4 bases from V and 4 from J, leaving 19 bases between them. There are 16 residues in the CDR3. The CDR3 spells CASSSTSGTSSETQYF. CDR3 in DNA: TGTGCCAGCAGCTCCACGTCCGGGACATCATCAGAGACCCAGTACTTC. The full variable domain, completed using reference TRBV7-6 and TRBJ2-5, is GAGVSQSPRYKVTKRGQDVALRCDPISGHVSLYWYRQALGQGPEFLTYFNYEAQQDKSGLPNDRFSAERPEGSISTLTIQRTEQRDSAMYRCASSSTSGTSSETQYFGPGTRLLVL.

The J gene is TRBJ2-7, the V gene TRBV9; perhaps TRBD1 as D (5 bases). Germline V lookup: CDR1 SGDLS, CDR2 YYNGEE. This CDR3 contains 15 residues. Trimming pared 1 base from V and 6 bases from J, leaving 17 bases between. The CDR3 spells CASSVYPDSQSEQYF. CDR3 nucleotides: TGTGCCAGCAGCGTATACCCTGACAGTCAATCCGAGCAGTACTTC.

This chain links TRBV7-2 with TRBJ2-1; TRBD2 aligns across 7 bases. The CDR3 loop spans 14 amino acids. Per germline, CDR1 SGHTA and CDR2 FQGNSA. J lost 4 bases, V lost 6 bases, and 6 bases had no gene match. CDR3 sequence: CASSDGGGYNEQFF. In nucleotides, the CDR3 is TGTGCCAGCAGTGATGGCGGGGGTTACAATGAGCAGTTCTTC.

The CDR3 here is CASSSRQTETQYF. In nucleotides, the CDR3 is TGTGCCAGCAGCTCACGACAGACGGAGACCCAGTACTTC. The chain uses TRBV11-2 and TRBJ2-5, with D possibly TRBD1 on 5 matching bases. The V end lost 4 bases, the J end lost 5 bases, and 11 bases lay between the germline ends. CDR1 and CDR2 (germline): SGHAT, FQNNGV. The CDR3 has 13 residues.

This clone was observed once. The J gene is TRBJ2-1, the V gene TRBV3-1 (or the pseudogene TRBV3-2); possible D gene TRBD2, 5 bases. The V gene lost 4 bases and the J gene lost 0 bases, with 10 bases spanning the gap. CDR3 length: 15 residues. Germline V gene lookup returns CDR1 LGHDT and CDR2 YNNKEL (reference sequence). CDR3 DNA sequence: TGTGCCAGCAGCCCCGACTATATCTCCTACAATGAGCAGTTCTTC. Amino acid sequence: CASSPDYISYNEQFF.